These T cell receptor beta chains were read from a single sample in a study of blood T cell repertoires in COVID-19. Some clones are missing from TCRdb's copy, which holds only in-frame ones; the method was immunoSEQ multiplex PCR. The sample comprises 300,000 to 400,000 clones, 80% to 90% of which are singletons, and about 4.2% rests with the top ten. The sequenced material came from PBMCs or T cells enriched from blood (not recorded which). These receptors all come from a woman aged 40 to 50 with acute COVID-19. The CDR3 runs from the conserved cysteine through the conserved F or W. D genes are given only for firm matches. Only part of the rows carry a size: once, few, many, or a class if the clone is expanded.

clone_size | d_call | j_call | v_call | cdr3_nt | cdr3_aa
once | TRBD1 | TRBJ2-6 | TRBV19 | TGTGCCAGTAGTATATTCCGAGAAAATCACTTACAGGGGACCCCGAACTCTGGGGCCAACGTCCTGACTTTC | CASSIFRENHLQGTPNSGANVLTF
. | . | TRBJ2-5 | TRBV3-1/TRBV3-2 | TGTGCCAGCAGCCGGCCAGTCGGGGAAGAGACCCAGTACTTC | CASSRPVGEETQYF
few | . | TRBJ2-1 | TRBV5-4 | TGTGCCAGCAGCTGGGGAGGTGCGGCGCGGGCTAACTACAATGAGCAGTTCTTC | CASSWGGAARANYNEQFF
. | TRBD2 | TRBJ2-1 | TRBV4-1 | TGCGCCAGCAGCCCTCAGAGTAGCGGGAGGGGGTACAATGAGCAGTTCTTC | CASSPQSSGRGYNEQFF
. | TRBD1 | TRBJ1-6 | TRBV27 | TGTGCCAGCAGTTTCTACAGGGGCTCGGATTCACCCCTCCACTTT | CASSFYRGSDSPLHF
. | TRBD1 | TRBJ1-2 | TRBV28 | TGTGCCAGCAGCCCCGCCTGGGACAGACAACACTATGGCTACACCTTC | CASSPAWDRQHYGYTF
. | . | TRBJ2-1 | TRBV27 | TGTGCCAGCAGTTTTGATCCGGGGAGCTCCTACAATGAGCAGTTCTTC | CASSFDPGSSYNEQFF
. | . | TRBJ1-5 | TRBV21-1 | TGTGCCAGCAGCAGAAGACCTTGGACAGGGGGGGATCAGCCCCAGCATTTT | CASSRRPWTGGDQPQHF
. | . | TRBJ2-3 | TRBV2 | TGTGCCAGCAATTTAGACTTCTCCCCCACAGATACGCAGTATTTT | CASNLDFSPTDTQYF
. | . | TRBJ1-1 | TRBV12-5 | TGTGCTAGTGGTACGCCGGGATTCTACACTGAAGCTTTCTTT | CASGTPGFYTEAFF
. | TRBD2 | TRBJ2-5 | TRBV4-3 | TGCGCCAGCAGCCAACAACCAGCGGGGGGATTCCAAGAGACCCAGTACTTC | CASSQQPAGGFQETQYF
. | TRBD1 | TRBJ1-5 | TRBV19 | TGTGCCAGTAGGGAAAACAGGGGGAAACAGCCCCAGCATTTT | CASRENRGKQPQHF
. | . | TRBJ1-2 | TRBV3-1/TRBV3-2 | TGTGCCAGCAGCCCGCGCCAGGGTAGTGGCTACACCTTC | CASSPRQGSGYTF
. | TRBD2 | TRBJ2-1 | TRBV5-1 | TGCGCCAGCAGCGTCACGGGAGGAAGCTACAATGAGCAGTTCTTC | CASSVTGGSYNEQFF
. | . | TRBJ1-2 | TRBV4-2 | TGTGCCAGCAGCCAAGATCCGGGGGGAGGCTACACCTTC | CASSQDPGGGYTF
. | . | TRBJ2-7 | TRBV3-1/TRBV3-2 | TGTGCCAGCAGCCAAGGGGGACTGAAGGTATACTACGAGCAGTACTTC | CASSQGGLKVYYEQYF
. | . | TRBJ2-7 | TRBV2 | TGTGCCAGCAGCGCGCTACAGGGACACGAGCAGTACTTC | CASSALQGHEQYF
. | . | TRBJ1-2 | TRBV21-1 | TGTGCCAGCAGCAAAGGGGGGCAGGGGCCGCTGTATGGCTACACCTTC | CASSKGGQGPLYGYTF
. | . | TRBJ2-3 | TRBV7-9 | TGTGCCAGCAGCTTTCAGGGCCCAGATACGCAGTATTTT | CASSFQGPDTQYF
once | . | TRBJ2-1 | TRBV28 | TGTGCCAGCAGTTTACCGGCGGATGAGCAGTTCTTC | CASSLPADEQFF
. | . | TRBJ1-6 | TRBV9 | TGTGCCAGCGGAACGGGGTGGGGATCACCCCTCCACTTT | CASGTGWGSPLHF
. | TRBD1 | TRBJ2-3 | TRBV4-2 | TGTGCCAGCAGCCAAGGAGGGGGACAGGTCGTGGATACGCAGTATTTT | CASSQGGGQVVDTQYF
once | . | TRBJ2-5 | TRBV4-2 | TGTGCCAGCAGCCAAGAAGGACTGCAAGCCCAAGAGACCCAGTACTTC | CASSQEGLQAQETQYF
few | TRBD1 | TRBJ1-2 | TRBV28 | TGTGCCAGCAGTTGGGGACAGCACTATGGCTACACCTTC | CASSWGQHYGYTF
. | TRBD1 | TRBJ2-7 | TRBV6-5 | TGTGCCAGCAGCTGGGACAGGGAAACCTACGAGCAGTACTTC | CASSWDRETYEQYF
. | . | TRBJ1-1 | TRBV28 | TGTGCCAGCAGCCACCATGGGGGGAGTAGCACTGAAGCTTTCTTT | CASSHHGGSSTEAFF
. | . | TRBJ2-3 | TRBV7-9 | TGTGCCAGCAGCTCCTATTCGCGGGCCGTGCATACGCAGTATTTT | CASSSYSRAVHTQYF
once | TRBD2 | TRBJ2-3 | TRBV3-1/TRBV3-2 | TGTGCCAGCAGCCCACGGACTAGCGGGAAGGCAGATACGCAGTATTTT | CASSPRTSGKADTQYF
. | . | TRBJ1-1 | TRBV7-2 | TGTGCCAGCAGCTCCCAACAGGGTTGGACTGAAGCTTTCTTT | CASSSQQGWTEAFF
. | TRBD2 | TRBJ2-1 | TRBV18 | TGTGCCAGCTCACCAGGGAGGGCTAGCTCCTACAATGAGCAGTTCTTC | CASSPGRASSYNEQFF
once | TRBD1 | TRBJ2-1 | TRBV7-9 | TGTGCCAGCAGCTTAGGGGACAGGGTCTACAATGAGCAGTTCTTC | CASSLGDRVYNEQFF
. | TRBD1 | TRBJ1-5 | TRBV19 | TGTGCCAGTAGTCCCCGGGGGACAGGGAATCAGCCCCAGCATTTT | CASSPRGTGNQPQHF
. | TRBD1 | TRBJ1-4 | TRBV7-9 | TGTGCCAGCAGCCAACAGGGGGAAAAACTGTTTTTT | CASSQQGEKLFF
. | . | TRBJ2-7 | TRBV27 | TGTGCCAGCAGTTTATATCCGTCGGCAGGTTGGGAGCAGTACTTC | CASSLYPSAGWEQYF
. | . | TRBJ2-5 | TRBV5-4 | TGTGCCACCAGTAGGGGTACCAGGACCCAAGAGACCCAGTACTTC | CATSRGTRTQETQYF
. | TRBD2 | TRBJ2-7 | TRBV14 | TGTGCCAGCAGCCAAGTTCCTAGCGGGAGACCTATCTACGAGCAGTACTTC | CASSQVPSGRPIYEQYF
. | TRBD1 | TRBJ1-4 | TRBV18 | TGTGCCAGCTCACCGTGGCAGGGGGCAGGGGAAAAACTGTTTTTT | CASSPWQGAGEKLFF
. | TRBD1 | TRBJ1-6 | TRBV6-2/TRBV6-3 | TGTGCCAGCAGTTATCGGACAGGAGCCAATAATTCACCCCTCCACTTT | CASSYRTGANNSPLHF
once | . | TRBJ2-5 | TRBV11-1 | TGTGCCAGCAGCTTAGAGGCCCCCGGGGAGACCCAGTACTTC | CASSLEAPGETQYF